The rows below give T cell receptor beta chains drawn from one sample of a study of T-cell reconstitution after alpha-beta-depleted transplantation in children. TCRdb re-analysed the PCR reads in MiXCR, keeping a single row per CDR3 protein. The sample has hundreds of thousands of distinct CDR3 sequences; roughly a tenth are singletons. The sequenced sample was PBMCs from the stem cell graft donor, obtained from the stem cell graft. The receptors stem from a human donor who donated a stem cell graft to a child with acute myeloid leukemia. CDR3s include the opening cysteine and the closing phenylalanine or tryptophan. The D gene is left open where the match is weak. The size entry is marked missing in some rows and otherwise reads once, few, many or a size class.

TRBJ2-1 TRBV12-3/TRBV12-4 . many 14 CASRRRPDYYEQFF TGTGCCAGCAGACGACGCCCTGACTATTATGAGCAGTTCTTC
TRBJ2-3 TRBV24-1 . few 13 CATRGTATDTQYF TGTGCCACCAGGGGGACTGCTACAGATACGCAGTATTTT
TRBJ1-5 TRBV29-1 TRBD1 few 12 CSVATGDQPQHF TGCAGCGTTGCCACAGGGGATCAGCCCCAGCATTTT
TRBJ2-3 TRBV29-1 . many 13 CSVDGEFTDTQYF TGCAGCGTTGATGGGGAATTCACAGATACGCAGTATTTT
TRBJ2-7 TRBV29-1 . . 12 CSVEGADYEQYF TGCAGCGTTGAGGGGGCAGACTACGAGCAGTACTTC
TRBJ2-4 TRBV18 . few 14 CASSPPYDQDIQYF TGTGCCAGCTCACCACCTTATGACCAGGACATTCAGTACTTC
TRBJ2-7 TRBV15 . few 15 CATSLGRAQAYEQYF TGTGCCACCAGCTTAGGACGGGCACAGGCTTACGAGCAGTACTTC
TRBJ2-1 TRBV5-1 TRBD2 few 15 CASSRGSGRDDEQFF TGCGCCAGCAGTAGGGGAAGCGGGAGGGACGATGAGCAGTTCTTC
TRBJ2-7 TRBV29-1 TRBD2 . 14 CSVVLAGRSYEQYF TGCAGCGTTGTACTAGCGGGCCGCTCCTACGAGCAGTACTTC
TRBJ2-3 TRBV6-4 TRBD2 many 16 CASSDTAGGPGDTQYF TGTGCCAGCAGTGACACCGCGGGAGGGCCGGGAGATACGCAGTATTTT
TRBJ1-1 TRBV6-6 TRBD1 few 12 CATDRGSTEAFF TGTGCCACTGACAGGGGGTCGACTGAAGCTTTCTTT
TRBJ2-6 TRBV7-9 . few 16 CASSLSGRSGANVLTF TGTGCCAGCAGCTTATCAGGGCGGTCTGGGGCCAACGTCCTGACTTTC
TRBJ2-1 TRBV3-1 . few 14 CASSRHDSYNEQFF TGTGCCAGCAGTCGACATGACTCCTACAATGAGCAGTTCTTC
TRBJ1-2 TRBV3-1 . . 13 CASSPALYYGYTF TGTGCCAGCAGCCCAGCGTTGTACTATGGCTACACCTTC
TRBJ2-5 TRBV18 TRBD2 many 13 CASSPSLGLAPNF TGTGCCAGCTCACCAAGTCTTGGACTAGCTCCGAACTTC
TRBJ2-2 TRBV6-2/TRBV6-3 TRBD2 . 15 CASSYSTSAKGELFF TGTGCCAGCAGTTACTCGACTAGCGCGAAAGGGGAGCTGTTTTTT
TRBJ2-7 TRBV20-1 . many 12 CSALRGSYEQYF TGCAGTGCCCTGAGGGGTTCCTACGAGCAGTACTTC
TRBJ2-5 TRBV7-2 . few 16 CASSLRVGTPRETQYF TGTGCCAGCAGCTTAAGGGTTGGGACCCCGCGGGAGACCCAGTACTTC
TRBJ1-3 TRBV4-2 . few 15 CASSQRGSNGNTIYF TGTGCCAGCAGCCAGCGGGGGTCTAATGGAAACACCATATATTTT
TRBJ2-7 TRBV5-1 . few 12 CASSIGAYEQYF TGCGCCAGCAGTATAGGTGCCTACGAGCAGTACTTC
TRBJ2-7 TRBV20-1 . few 15 CSARDHGGSSYEQYF TGCAGTGCTAGAGATCATGGGGGGAGCTCCTACGAGCAGTACTTC
TRBJ2-6 TRBV25-1 . many 18 CASSVTNSRLSGANVLTF TGTGCCAGCAGTGTTACCAACTCTCGCCTCTCTGGGGCCAACGTCCTGACTTTC
TRBJ2-4 TRBV7-2 TRBD1 . 14 CASSGTGPKNIQYF TGTGCCAGCAGCGGGACAGGACCCAAAAACATTCAGTACTTC
TRBJ2-3 TRBV20-1 TRBD2 many 15 CSARGLAGAIDTQYF TGCAGTGCTAGAGGACTAGCGGGAGCGATAGATACGCAGTATTTT
TRBJ2-7 TRBV4-2 TRBD1 . 16 CASSQGTGTGSYEQYF TGTGCCAGCAGCCAAGGGACAGGGACAGGGTCCTACGAGCAGTACTTC
TRBJ2-4 TRBV20-1 TRBD1 few 15 CSARPNRDRGNIQYF TGCAGTGCTAGACCTAACCGGGACAGGGGAAACATTCAGTACTTC
TRBJ2-1 TRBV30 . . 12 CARSRGYNEQFF TGTGCCCGGTCAAGGGGGTACAATGAGCAGTTCTTC
TRBJ1-6 TRBV29-1 . few 17 CSVGRQGGSSYNSPLHF TGCAGCGTGGGACGCCAAGGGGGTAGCTCCTATAATTCACCCCTCCACTTT
TRBJ2-3 TRBV20-1 TRBD2 few 15 CSTPPGLATTDTQYF TGCAGTACTCCCCCGGGACTAGCGACAACAGATACGCAGTATTTT
TRBJ2-2 TRBV9 . . 14 CASSVAYETGELFF TGTGCCAGCAGCGTAGCTTATGAAACCGGGGAGCTGTTTTTT
TRBJ2-3 TRBV30 . . 16 CAWSVRGGIGTDTQYF TGTGCCTGGAGTGTACGAGGGGGGATTGGCACAGATACGCAGTATTTT
TRBJ1-1 TRBV9 . . 13 CASGYHGDTEAFF TGTGCCAGCGGCTATCATGGGGACACTGAAGCTTTCTTT
TRBJ2-1 TRBV7-3 . . 15 CASSRGPSSYNEQFF TGTGCCAGCAGCCGGGGACCTAGCTCCTACAATGAGCAGTTCTTC